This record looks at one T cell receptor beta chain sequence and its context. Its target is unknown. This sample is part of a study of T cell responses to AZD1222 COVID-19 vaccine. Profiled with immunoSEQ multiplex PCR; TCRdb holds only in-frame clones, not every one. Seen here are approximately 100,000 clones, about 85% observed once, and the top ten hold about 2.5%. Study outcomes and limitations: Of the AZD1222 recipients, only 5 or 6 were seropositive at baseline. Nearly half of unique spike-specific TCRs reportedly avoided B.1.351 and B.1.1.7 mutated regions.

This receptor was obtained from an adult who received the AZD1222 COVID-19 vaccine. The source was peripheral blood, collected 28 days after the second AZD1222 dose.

CDR3 nucleotides: TGTGCCAGCAGTTACAGTCTAGCGAGCTACGAGCAGTACTTC. Protein: CASSYSLASYEQYF. V is TRBV6-5 and J is TRBJ2-7; TRBD2 is a possible D gene (6 bases). The V gene's germline CDR1 is MNHEY and CDR2 SVGAGI. V was cut by 2 bases and J by 3 bases, with 11 bases left in between. The CDR3 spans 14 residues.